The next 9 T cell receptor beta chains were all read from a single sample in a study of PD-1 blockade in classical Hodgkin lymphoma. Sequencing used immunoSEQ multiplex PCR; TCRdb keeps in-frame clones, though not all of them. The table includes about 40,000 clones, 80% to 90% detected once. After autologous stem cell transplantation all patients relapsed, and prior brentuximab vedotin exposure differed between cohorts. Sequencing was performed on peripheral blood mononuclear cells (PBMCs), taken at baseline. The receptors derive from a human donor with classical Hodgkin lymphoma.

The V gene is TRBV27, the J gene TRBJ1-1, with D perhaps TRBD1 (5 bases). Deletions cut 1 base from V and 1 base from J, with 19 bases between. The CDR3 is 18 residues long. Germline loops: CDR1 MNHEY, CDR2 SMNVEV (reference sequence). CDR3 DNA: TGTGCCAGCAGTTTATTACGCAAGTCTGGGGGGTCGAACACTGAAGCTTTCTTT. Translation: CASSLLRKSGGSNTEAFF.

The J gene is TRBJ2-7, the V gene TRBV28; D not certain. The CDR3 is 11 residues long. Germline lookup yields CDR1 MDHEN and CDR2 SYDVKM. V was shortened by 5 bases and J by 4 bases, with 6 bases between the two germline ends. The CDR3 DNA sequence: TGTGCCAGCAGTCCGAATTACGAGCAGTACTTC. Translated: CASSPNYEQYF. Looking up the rest from reference TRBV28 and TRBJ2-7 gives the full variable domain: DVKVTQSSRYLVKRTGEKVFLECVQDMDHENMFWYRQDPGLGLRLIYFSYDVKMKEKGDIPEGYSVSREKKERFSLILESASTNQTSMYLCASSPNYEQYFGPGTRLTVT.

The rearrangement links TRBV4-2 to TRBJ2-4; 7 nucleotides agree with TRBD1. In germline, CDR1 is LGHNA, CDR2 YNFKEQ. The CDR3 spans 15 residues. Unmatched junction bases numbered 3, after V lost 3 bases and J lost 1 base. CDR3 coding DNA: TGTGCCAGCAGCCAGGTGGACAGGGCCAAAAACATTCAGTACTTC. Its translation: CASSQVDRAKNIQYF.

V usage is TRBV6-5 and J usage is TRBJ2-1; TRBD2 matches 7 bases. Germline V gene sequence: CDR1 MNHEY, CDR2 SVGAGI. With V trimmed by 5 bases and J by 12 bases, 10 bases remained unmatched. This CDR3 has 13 residues. CDR3 amino acids: CASSLPGGRWQFF. DNA of the CDR3: TGTGCCAGCAGTCTCCCCGGGGGGAGGTGGCAGTTCTTC.

The chain employs TRBV7-9 and TRBJ2-2; a possible D gene is TRBD1 (6 bases). Germline CDR1 is SEHNR and CDR2 is FQNEAQ (reference sequence). V was pared by 5 bases and J by 1 base, with 11 bases between. CDR3 length equals 15 residues. The CDR3 DNA reads as TGTGCCAGCAGCCACCGGGACAAGAACACCGGGGAGCTGTTTTTT. The encoded protein is CASSHRDKNTGELFF.

The V and J genes are TRBV6-5 and TRBJ2-5, with D perhaps TRBD1 or TRBD2 (5 bases each). Germline V lookup: CDR1 MNHEY, CDR2 SVGAGI. The V and J ends lost 2 bases and 4 bases respectively, with 8 bases between them. The CDR3 length is 13 residues. The CDR3 coding sequence is TGTGCCAGCAGTTACCAGGGACCAGAGACCCAGTACTTC. It translates to CASSYQGPETQYF.

CDR3 amino acids: CASSPPNYEQYF. CDR3 in DNA: TGTGCCAGCAGTCCGCCGAACTACGAGCAGTACTTC. The chain couples TRBV27 to TRBJ2-7; D is ambiguous. V shed 5 bases and J shed 3 bases, with 8 bases lying between them. The germline V gene has CDR1 MNHEY and CDR2 SMNVEV (reference sequence). This CDR3 spans 12 amino acids.

The J gene is TRBJ2-4, the V gene TRBV6-5; no firm D call. Trimming pared 0 bases from V and 2 bases from J, leaving 8 bases between. The CDR3 has 15 residues. From germline, CDR1 is MNHEY and CDR2 SVGAGI. This CDR3 is CASSYSLVTKNIQYF. DNA for the CDR3: TGTGCCAGCAGTTACTCGCTAGTCACCAAAAACATTCAGTACTTC.

By proportion, this clone is medium-sized. CDR3 in amino acids: CASSSRTGPQETQYF. The CDR3 bases are TGTGCCAGCAGCTCCCGGACAGGCCCCCAAGAGACCCAGTACTTC. This chain links TRBV7-6 with TRBJ2-5, with 7 bases matching TRBD1. The CDR3 is 15 residues long. Per the germline V gene, CDR1 is SGHVS and CDR2 is FNYEAQ. Trimming took 4 bases from V and 1 from J; bases not matched to a gene: 6.